Listed below are T cell receptor beta chains from one sample, sequenced in a study of blood T cell repertoires in COVID-19. Assay used: immunoSEQ multiplex PCR; TCRdb lists only in-frame clones, some missing. The table lists around 100,000 clones, more than 75% of them singletons, with roughly 13% in the top ten. Sequenced: peripheral blood. The receptors come from a human donor in a cohort sampled during active COVID-19. Each CDR3 is given with its conserved first and last residue. Fields, in order: D gene, clone size, V gene, J gene, CDR3 protein. The D gene is left open where the match is weak. Only part of the rows carry a size: once, few, many, or a class if the clone is expanded.

d_call: NA
clone_size: NA
v_call: TRBV4-2
j_call: TRBJ1-1
cdr3_aa: CASSQDTRARAGNTEAFF

d_call: NA
clone_size: NA
v_call: TRBV6-4
j_call: TRBJ1-1
cdr3_aa: CASSDSTDTGGAFF

d_call: TRBD1
clone_size: NA
v_call: TRBV30
j_call: TRBJ2-7
cdr3_aa: CAWDRGYEQYF

d_call: TRBD2
clone_size: NA
v_call: TRBV7-2
j_call: TRBJ2-1
cdr3_aa: CASRNGLAGEQFF

d_call: TRBD2
clone_size: NA
v_call: TRBV7-8
j_call: TRBJ2-3
cdr3_aa: CASSFGSSGGADTQYF

d_call: TRBD2
clone_size: NA
v_call: TRBV11-2
j_call: TRBJ2-1
cdr3_aa: CASGGTSGSNEQFF

d_call: NA
clone_size: NA
v_call: TRBV24-1
j_call: TRBJ2-1
cdr3_aa: CATSDLLAGDEQFF

d_call: TRBD1
clone_size: NA
v_call: TRBV19
j_call: TRBJ1-5
cdr3_aa: CASSITGGGSNQPQHF

d_call: TRBD2
clone_size: once
v_call: TRBV19
j_call: TRBJ2-1
cdr3_aa: CASSLEGLAGADEQFF

d_call: TRBD1
clone_size: NA
v_call: TRBV5-1
j_call: TRBJ1-2
cdr3_aa: CASSLAPGQGARYGYTF

d_call: NA
clone_size: NA
v_call: TRBV24-1
j_call: TRBJ1-3
cdr3_aa: CATSVRISGNTIYF

d_call: TRBD1
clone_size: NA
v_call: TRBV4-1
j_call: TRBJ2-1
cdr3_aa: CASSQEDRGLALEQFF

d_call: TRBD2
clone_size: NA
v_call: TRBV5-1
j_call: TRBJ2-1
cdr3_aa: CASSFRGTSLHNEQFF

d_call: NA
clone_size: NA
v_call: TRBV5-1
j_call: TRBJ2-5
cdr3_aa: CASSSAGLLETQYF

d_call: NA
clone_size: NA
v_call: TRBV5-4
j_call: TRBJ1-3
cdr3_aa: CASSSRHQGSGNTIYF

d_call: TRBD2
clone_size: NA
v_call: TRBV9
j_call: TRBJ2-1
cdr3_aa: CASSPREGSYNEQFF

d_call: TRBD1
clone_size: NA
v_call: TRBV20-1
j_call: TRBJ1-2
cdr3_aa: CSASPTGGIGHGYTF

d_call: NA
clone_size: NA
v_call: TRBV6-4
j_call: TRBJ2-1
cdr3_aa: CATQRERAPYNEQFF

d_call: TRBD1
clone_size: NA
v_call: TRBV3-1/TRBV3-2
j_call: TRBJ2-7
cdr3_aa: CASSRGTDPYEQYF

d_call: NA
clone_size: few
v_call: TRBV10-3
j_call: TRBJ2-7
cdr3_aa: CAIGKGVPDEQYF

d_call: TRBD2
clone_size: NA
v_call: TRBV27
j_call: TRBJ2-1
cdr3_aa: CASSPPSGGFSYNEQFF

d_call: NA
clone_size: NA
v_call: TRBV6-5
j_call: TRBJ1-1
cdr3_aa: CASSYSLQATEAFF

d_call: TRBD1
clone_size: few
v_call: TRBV7-9
j_call: TRBJ1-6
cdr3_aa: CASSALDRGNSPLHF

d_call: NA
clone_size: NA
v_call: TRBV19
j_call: TRBJ1-1
cdr3_aa: CASSPRGDGEAFF

d_call: NA
clone_size: NA
v_call: TRBV7-9
j_call: TRBJ1-2
cdr3_aa: CASSLYGPMGYTF

d_call: NA
clone_size: NA
v_call: TRBV6-1
j_call: TRBJ1-1
cdr3_aa: CASSEGMRLNTEAFF

d_call: TRBD1
clone_size: NA
v_call: TRBV19
j_call: TRBJ1-4
cdr3_aa: CASSGDRAAKLFF

d_call: NA
clone_size: NA
v_call: TRBV5-6
j_call: TRBJ1-3
cdr3_aa: CASSADFTGNTIYF

d_call: NA
clone_size: NA
v_call: TRBV11-2
j_call: TRBJ2-3
cdr3_aa: CASSPVLAGLGTQYF

d_call: TRBD1
clone_size: NA
v_call: TRBV2
j_call: TRBJ1-4
cdr3_aa: CASSEGQGAVKLFF

d_call: NA
clone_size: NA
v_call: TRBV5-5
j_call: TRBJ1-2
cdr3_aa: CASSVAADLNYGYTF

d_call: TRBD2
clone_size: NA
v_call: TRBV19
j_call: TRBJ2-7
cdr3_aa: CASSQGLAAGYEQYF

d_call: TRBD2
clone_size: NA
v_call: TRBV7-8
j_call: TRBJ2-4
cdr3_aa: CASSLGGGSAKNIQYF

d_call: NA
clone_size: NA
v_call: TRBV9
j_call: TRBJ2-7
cdr3_aa: CASSVDGGYSYEQYF

d_call: TRBD2
clone_size: few
v_call: TRBV20-1
j_call: TRBJ2-1
cdr3_aa: CSASPGLAGGYEQFF

d_call: TRBD1
clone_size: NA
v_call: TRBV7-9
j_call: TRBJ2-7
cdr3_aa: CASSSGQGPPYEQYF

d_call: NA
clone_size: NA
v_call: TRBV21-1
j_call: TRBJ2-7
cdr3_aa: CASSKTRVYEQYF

d_call: NA
clone_size: few
v_call: TRBV7-2
j_call: TRBJ2-3
cdr3_aa: CASSPGVSTHTQYF

d_call: NA
clone_size: few
v_call: TRBV4-1
j_call: TRBJ2-7
cdr3_aa: CASSLRTSTSIYEQYF

d_call: NA
clone_size: NA
v_call: TRBV19
j_call: TRBJ1-2
cdr3_aa: CASKAQDTHYGYTF

d_call: NA
clone_size: NA
v_call: TRBV6-5
j_call: TRBJ2-7
cdr3_aa: CASSRGEAPGEQYF

d_call: NA
clone_size: NA
v_call: TRBV5-5
j_call: TRBJ2-1
cdr3_aa: CASSLGLSSSYNEQFF

d_call: NA
clone_size: once
v_call: TRBV4-3
j_call: TRBJ2-1
cdr3_aa: CASSQEDSRNEQFF

d_call: NA
clone_size: NA
v_call: TRBV2
j_call: TRBJ1-6
cdr3_aa: CASSTEAGSPLHF

d_call: TRBD1
clone_size: few
v_call: TRBV5-1
j_call: TRBJ2-7
cdr3_aa: CASRQGQLPEQYF

d_call: NA
clone_size: NA
v_call: TRBV12-3/TRBV12-4
j_call: TRBJ2-3
cdr3_aa: CASSLQFGDTQYF

d_call: TRBD1
clone_size: NA
v_call: TRBV3-1/TRBV3-2
j_call: TRBJ2-1
cdr3_aa: CASSKRDRGSNEQFF

d_call: NA
clone_size: NA
v_call: TRBV6-2/TRBV6-3
j_call: TRBJ1-1
cdr3_aa: CASSYQGPMRGTEAFF

d_call: TRBD2
clone_size: NA
v_call: TRBV7-9
j_call: TRBJ2-7
cdr3_aa: CASSPWTSYEQYF

d_call: TRBD1
clone_size: NA
v_call: TRBV19
j_call: TRBJ1-1
cdr3_aa: CASSIVGRGYTEAFF

d_call: NA
clone_size: NA
v_call: TRBV7-8
j_call: TRBJ2-1
cdr3_aa: CASSLAEARDEQFF